This T cell receptor beta chain is from a study of blood T cell repertoires in COVID-19. Germline V gives CDR1 SEHNR, CDR2 FQNEAQ (reference sequence). CDR3 length: 16 amino acids. V shed 1 base and J shed 3 bases, with 13 bases lying between them. Two negative PCRs, clearance, or symptom resolution had been documented for recovered Cohort 3 donors. In the authors' methods: The assay estimated nucleated cells by amplifying reference gene primers. The method was immunoSEQ multiplex PCR; TCRdb's version includes in-frame clones alone and lacks a portion of them. The DNA gave D and trimming, while V, J and clone size come from that table. The sample lists about 300,000 clones, about 89% occurring once.

The receptor was derived from a woman younger than 30 who had recovered from COVID-19. The rearrangement uses TRBV7-9 and TRBJ1-3; D remains ambiguous. The material sequenced was PBMCs or T cells enriched from blood (not recorded which). CDR3 protein: CASSLVPGFGGNTIYF. The CDR3 DNA follows: TGTGCCAGCAGCTTAGTACCGGGGTTCGGTGGAAACACCATATATTTT.